These 5 T cell receptor beta chains were sequenced from one sample in a study of blood T cell repertoires in COVID-19. TCRdb's copy holds only in-frame clones and misses some; the assay was immunoSEQ multiplex PCR. The sample lists about 80,000 clones, more than 75% occurring once. Sequenced material: peripheral blood. Source of these receptors: a human donor in a cohort sampled during active COVID-19.

V is TRBV7-9 and J is TRBJ2-1; 7 nucleotides align to TRBD2. The V gene end was trimmed by 1 base and the J gene end by 4 bases; junction bases not matched to a gene: 4. Germline CDR1 SEHNR, CDR2 FQNEAQ (reference sequence). This CDR3 comprises 15 residues. CDR3 region: CASSLVPSGYNEQFF. As DNA, the CDR3 is TGTGCCAGCAGCTTAGTCCCTAGCGGATACAATGAGCAGTTCTTC. Based on the CDR3 plus reference TRBV7-9 and TRBJ2-1, the full variable domain is DTGVSQNPRHKITKRGQNVTFRCDPISEHNRLYWYRQTLGQGPEFLTYFQNEAQLEKSRLLSDRFSAERPKGSFSTLEIQRTEQGDSAMYLCASSLVPSGYNEQFFGPGTRLTVL.

The genes are TRBV5-1 and TRBJ1-4; possibly TRBD1 for D (6 bases). Deletions cut 2 bases from V and 7 bases from J, with 15 bases between. The CDR3 runs 15 residues. The germline CDR1 and CDR2 sequences are SGHRS and YFSETQ. As DNA, the CDR3 is TGCGCCAGCAGCTTTTCGAGGGGGGGTAGTGAAAAACTGTTTTTT. Translation: CASSFSRGGSEKLFF.

J is TRBJ2-2 and V is TRBV5-1; D gene uncertain. The CDR3 covers 15 residues. The V gene lost 5 bases and the J gene lost 2 bases, with 13 bases spanning the gap. From germline, CDR1 is SGHRS and CDR2 YFSETQ. The CDR3 DNA reads TGCGCCAGCAGTCGTGTGGCGGTAAACACCGGGGAGCTGTTTTTT. Encoded protein: CASSRVAVNTGELFF.

The rearrangement links TRBV28 to TRBJ1-4, with a tentative D call TRBD1 (6 bases). Germline V CDR1 and CDR2: MDHEN, SYDVKM. V was clipped by 8 bases and J by 3 bases, with 10 bases between them. The CDR3 extends over 13 amino acids. The CDR3 DNA reads as TGTGCCAGCCGAGGACAGCCTAATGAAAAACTGTTTTTT. Translating gives CASRGQPNEKLFF.

The V gene is TRBV30, the J gene TRBJ2-7; D is undetermined. Germline V gene data show CDR1 as GTSNPN and CDR2 as SVGIG (reference sequence). V lost 5 bases and J lost 3, with 20 bases in between. The CDR3 spans 15 residues. CDR3 protein: CAWSPTGNLIYEQYF. The CDR3 region has the DNA TGTGCCTGGTCCCCTACGGGTAATCTGATCTACGAGCAGTACTTC.